Presented here are 2 T cell receptor beta chains from one specimen sequenced in a study of identical twins (dated by TCRdb to 2016 to 2017). Libraries were made using 5' RACE. The instrument given in TCRdb is Illumina HiSeq 2000. TCRdb itself trimmed the public reads at Q25 with fastp, ran MiXCR and retained productive beta chains. Rows with one shared CDR3 protein collapse into an entry with the most common genes and DNA. The sample yields fewer than 550,000 distinct CDR3 sequences; about 15% were counted once. The top ten clonotypes cover roughly 0.42% of the sample. These data were likewise used in another study, on yellow fever vaccine responses in identical twins.

The material sequenced was CD4+ T cells sorted from blood. The source is a woman aged 18-29 years in good health.

Only a few counts were recorded for this clonotype. This chain uses TRBV19 with TRBJ2-1, with TRBD2 matching 10 bases. Trimming took 3 bases from V and 3 from J; bases not matched to a gene: 2. This CDR3 is built from 15 residues. Germline values: CDR1 LNHDA, CDR2 SQIVND (reference sequence). Here the CDR3 reads CASSISSGGYNEQFF. CDR3 nucleotide sequence: TGTGCCAGTAGTATTTCTAGCGGGGGCTACAATGAGCAGTTCTTC.

V usage is TRBV7-7 and J usage is TRBJ2-2; D is ambiguous. Trimming cost V 6 bases and J 0 bases, with 11 bases left between them. This CDR3 region has 15 residues. Germline V gene data show CDR1 as SSHAT and CDR2 as FNYEAQ (reference sequence). Here the CDR3 DNA reads TGTGCCAGCAGTCCCGAATGGTCGAACACCGGGGAGCTGTTTTTT. This codes for CASSPEWSNTGELFF.